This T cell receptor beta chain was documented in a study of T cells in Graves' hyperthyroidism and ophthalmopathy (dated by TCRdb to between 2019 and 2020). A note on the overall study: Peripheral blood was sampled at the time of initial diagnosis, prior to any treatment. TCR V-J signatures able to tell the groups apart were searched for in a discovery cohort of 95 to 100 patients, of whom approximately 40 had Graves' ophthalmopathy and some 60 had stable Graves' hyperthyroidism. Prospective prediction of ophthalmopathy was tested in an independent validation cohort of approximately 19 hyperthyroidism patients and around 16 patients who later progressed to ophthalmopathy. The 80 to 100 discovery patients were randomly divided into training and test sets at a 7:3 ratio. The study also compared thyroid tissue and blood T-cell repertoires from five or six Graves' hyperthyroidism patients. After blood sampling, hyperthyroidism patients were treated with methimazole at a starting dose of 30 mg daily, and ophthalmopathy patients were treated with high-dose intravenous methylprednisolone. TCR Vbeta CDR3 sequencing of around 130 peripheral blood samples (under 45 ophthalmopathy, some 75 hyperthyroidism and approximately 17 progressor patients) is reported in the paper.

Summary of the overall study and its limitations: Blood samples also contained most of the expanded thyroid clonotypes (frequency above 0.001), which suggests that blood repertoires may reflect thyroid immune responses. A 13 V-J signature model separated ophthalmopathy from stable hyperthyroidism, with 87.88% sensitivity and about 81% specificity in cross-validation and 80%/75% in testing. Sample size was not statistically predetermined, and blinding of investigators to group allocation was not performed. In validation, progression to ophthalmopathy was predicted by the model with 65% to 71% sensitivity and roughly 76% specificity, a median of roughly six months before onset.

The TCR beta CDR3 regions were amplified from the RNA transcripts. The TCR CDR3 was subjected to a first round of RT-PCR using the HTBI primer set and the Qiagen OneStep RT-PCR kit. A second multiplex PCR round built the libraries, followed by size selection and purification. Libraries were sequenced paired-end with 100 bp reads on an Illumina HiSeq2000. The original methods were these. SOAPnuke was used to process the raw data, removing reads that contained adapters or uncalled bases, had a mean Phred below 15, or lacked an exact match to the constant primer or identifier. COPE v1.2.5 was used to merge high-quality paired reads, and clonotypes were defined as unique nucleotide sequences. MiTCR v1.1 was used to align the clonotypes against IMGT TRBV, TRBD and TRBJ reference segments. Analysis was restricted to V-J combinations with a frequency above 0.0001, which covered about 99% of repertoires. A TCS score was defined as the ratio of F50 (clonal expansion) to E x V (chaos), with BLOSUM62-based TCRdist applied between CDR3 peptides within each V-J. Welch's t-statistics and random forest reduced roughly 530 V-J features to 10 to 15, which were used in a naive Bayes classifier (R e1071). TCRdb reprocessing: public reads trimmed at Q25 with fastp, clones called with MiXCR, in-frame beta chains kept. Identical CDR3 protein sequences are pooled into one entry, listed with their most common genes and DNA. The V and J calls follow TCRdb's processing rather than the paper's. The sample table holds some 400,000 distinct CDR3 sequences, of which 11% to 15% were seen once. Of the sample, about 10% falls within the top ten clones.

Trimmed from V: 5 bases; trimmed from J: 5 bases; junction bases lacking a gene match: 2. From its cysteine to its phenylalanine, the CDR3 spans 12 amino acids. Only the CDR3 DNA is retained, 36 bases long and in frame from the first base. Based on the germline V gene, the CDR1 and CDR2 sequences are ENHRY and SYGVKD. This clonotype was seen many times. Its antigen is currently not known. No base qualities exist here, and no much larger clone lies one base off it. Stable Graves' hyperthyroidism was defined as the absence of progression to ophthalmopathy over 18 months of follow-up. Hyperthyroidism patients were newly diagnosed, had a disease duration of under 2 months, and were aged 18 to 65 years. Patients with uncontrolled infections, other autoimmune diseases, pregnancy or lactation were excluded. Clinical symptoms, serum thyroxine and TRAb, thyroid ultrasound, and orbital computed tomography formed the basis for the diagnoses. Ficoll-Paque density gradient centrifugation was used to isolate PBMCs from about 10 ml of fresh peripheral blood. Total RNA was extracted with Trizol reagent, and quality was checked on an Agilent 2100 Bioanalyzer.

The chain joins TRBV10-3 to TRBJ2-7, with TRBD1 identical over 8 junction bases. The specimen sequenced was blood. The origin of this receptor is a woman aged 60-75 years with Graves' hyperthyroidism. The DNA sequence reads TGTGCCATCAGTACAGGGGGGAACGAGCAGTACTTC. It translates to CAISTGGNEQYF.